This T cell receptor beta chain was identified during a study of early stage breast cancer tumors. General study findings and limits: Tumor and normal breast were distinguished via blood comparison in 14 of 16 patients. Enriched TCRB sequences shared across patients were mostly commonly generated sequences.

The data were produced by immunoSEQ multiplex PCR, yet TCRdb's version contains in-frame clones alone and is incomplete. The profile shows tens of thousands of clones, about 70% of them singletons. CDR3 size: 14 residues. CDR1 is SGHTA, CDR2 FQGNSA, per germline. Between the trimmed V and J ends, which lost 1 base and 7 bases, there was a span of 10 bases. A note on this clone: The antigen is not known.

The chain recombines TRBV7-2 with TRBJ2-2; D not certain. The receptor was isolated from a person aged 55 to 70 with breast cancer. The sample was blood. For the CDR3, the DNA is TGTGCCAGCAGCTTAGAGGGTCCCATCGGGGAGCTGTTTTTT. The encoded protein is CASSLEGPIGELFF.